The entry below gives a single TCR beta chain sequence along with its context. CDR3 length: 13 amino acids. V trimming: 2 bases; J trimming: 5 bases; junction bases outside the gene matches: 1. Germline V gene sequence: CDR1 SGHTA, CDR2 FQGNSA. PCR amplification relied on 60 Vbeta primers (plus 13 Jbeta primers). TCRdb's table, derived via immunoSEQ multiplex PCR, lists solely in-frame clones and lacks some. The profile shows fewer than 90,000 clones, about 80% of them singletons. The sample comes from a study of cytomegalovirus exposure and HLA in healthy donors. The genes are TRBV7-2 and TRBJ2-5; TRBD1 aligns across 8 bases. This clonotype originated in a female donor in good health and CMV-seronegative. Sequencing was performed on PBMCs. The CDR3 region has the DNA TGTGCCAGCAGCTTATACAGGGGGGAGACCCAGTACTTC. This translates into CASSLYRGETQYF.